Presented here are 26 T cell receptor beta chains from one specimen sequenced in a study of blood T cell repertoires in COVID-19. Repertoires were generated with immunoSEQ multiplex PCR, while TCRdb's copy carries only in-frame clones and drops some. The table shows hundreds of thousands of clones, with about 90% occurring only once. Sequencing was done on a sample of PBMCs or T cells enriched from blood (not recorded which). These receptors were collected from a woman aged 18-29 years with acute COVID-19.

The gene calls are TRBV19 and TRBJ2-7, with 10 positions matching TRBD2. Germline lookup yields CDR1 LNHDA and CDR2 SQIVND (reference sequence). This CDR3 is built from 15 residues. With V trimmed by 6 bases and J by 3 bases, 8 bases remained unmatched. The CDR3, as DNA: TGTGCCAGTAGCCCATCGGGACTAGCGAACTACGAGCAGTACTTC. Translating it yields CASSPSGLANYEQYF.

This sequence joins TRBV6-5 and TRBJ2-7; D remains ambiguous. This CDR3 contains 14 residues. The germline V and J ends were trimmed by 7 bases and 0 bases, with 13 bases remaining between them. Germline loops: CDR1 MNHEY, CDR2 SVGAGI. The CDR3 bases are TGTGCCAGCATGCGAGCCTTAACCTCCTACGAGCAGTACTTC. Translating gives CASMRALTSYEQYF.

The CDR3 coding sequence is TGTGCCACCAGCCGTGGAGGGAGTTTCAACAATGAGCAGTTCTTC. Its translation is CATSRGGSFNNEQFF. The rearrangement joins TRBV15 to TRBJ2-1; D possibly corresponds to TRBD2 (6 bases). V shed 5 bases and J shed 5 bases, with 16 bases lying between them. This CDR3 comprises 15 residues. The germline CDR1 and CDR2 sequences are LNHNV and YYDKDF (reference sequence).

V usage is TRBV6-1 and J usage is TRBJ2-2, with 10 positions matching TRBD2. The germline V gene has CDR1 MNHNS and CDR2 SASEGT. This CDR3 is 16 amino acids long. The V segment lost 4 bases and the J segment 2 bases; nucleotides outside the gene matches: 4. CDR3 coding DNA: TGTGCCAGCAGTGTTACTAGCGGGAAAAACACCGGGGAGCTGTTTTTT. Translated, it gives CASSVTSGKNTGELFF.

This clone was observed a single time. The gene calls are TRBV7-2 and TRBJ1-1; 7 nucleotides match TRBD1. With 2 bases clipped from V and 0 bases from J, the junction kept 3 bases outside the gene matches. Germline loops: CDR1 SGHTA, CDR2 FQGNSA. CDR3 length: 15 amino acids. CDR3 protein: CASSLIGGLNTEAFF. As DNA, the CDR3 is TGTGCCAGCAGCTTAATAGGGGGCCTGAACACTGAAGCTTTCTTT.

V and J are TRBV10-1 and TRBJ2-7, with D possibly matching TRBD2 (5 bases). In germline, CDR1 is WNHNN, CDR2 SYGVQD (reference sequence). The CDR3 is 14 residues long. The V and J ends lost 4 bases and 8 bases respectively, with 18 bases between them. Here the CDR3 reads CASSGADETTKQYF. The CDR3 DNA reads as TGCGCCAGCAGTGGGGCGGACGAGACTACGAAGCAGTACTTC.

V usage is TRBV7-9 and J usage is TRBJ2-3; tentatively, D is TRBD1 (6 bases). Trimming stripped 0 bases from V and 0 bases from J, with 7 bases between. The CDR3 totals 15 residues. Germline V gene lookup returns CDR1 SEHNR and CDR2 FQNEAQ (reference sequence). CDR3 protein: CASSLAGASTDTQYF. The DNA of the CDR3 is TGTGCCAGCAGCTTAGCGGGGGCCAGCACAGATACGCAGTATTTT.

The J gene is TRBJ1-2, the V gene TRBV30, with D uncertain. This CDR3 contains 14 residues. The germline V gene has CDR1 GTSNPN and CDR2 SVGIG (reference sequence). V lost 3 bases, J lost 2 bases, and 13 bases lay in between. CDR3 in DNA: TGTGCCTGGAGCCGGGGAGGAGCGAACTATGGCTACACCTTC. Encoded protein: CAWSRGGANYGYTF.

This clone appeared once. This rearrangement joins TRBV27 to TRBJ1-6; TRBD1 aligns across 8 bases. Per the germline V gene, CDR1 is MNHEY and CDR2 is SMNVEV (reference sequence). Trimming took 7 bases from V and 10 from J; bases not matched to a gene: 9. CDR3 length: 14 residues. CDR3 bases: TGTGCCAGCAAAGTAACGACAGGGGCGTCACCCCTCCACTTT. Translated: CASKVTTGASPLHF.

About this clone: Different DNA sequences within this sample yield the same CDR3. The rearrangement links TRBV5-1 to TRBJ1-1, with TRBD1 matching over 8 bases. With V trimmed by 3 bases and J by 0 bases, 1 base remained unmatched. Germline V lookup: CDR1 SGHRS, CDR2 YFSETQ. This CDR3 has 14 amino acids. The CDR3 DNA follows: TGCGCCAGCAGCTGGACAGGGCTGAACACTGAAGCTTTCTTT. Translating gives CASSWTGLNTEAFF.

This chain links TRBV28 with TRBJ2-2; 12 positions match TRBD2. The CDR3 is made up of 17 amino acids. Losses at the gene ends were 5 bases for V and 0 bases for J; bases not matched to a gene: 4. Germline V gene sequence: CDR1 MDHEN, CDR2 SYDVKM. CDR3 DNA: TGTGCCAGCAGTCTAGGACTAGCGGGAACGAACACCGGGGAGCTGTTTTTT. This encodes CASSLGLAGTNTGELFF.

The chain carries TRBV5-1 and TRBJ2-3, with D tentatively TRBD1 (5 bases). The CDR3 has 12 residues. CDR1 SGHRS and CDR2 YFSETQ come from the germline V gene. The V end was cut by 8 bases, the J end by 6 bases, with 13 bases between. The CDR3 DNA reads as TGCGCCAGTCAGCCGGACACGGATACGCAGTATTTT. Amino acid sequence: CASQPDTDTQYF.

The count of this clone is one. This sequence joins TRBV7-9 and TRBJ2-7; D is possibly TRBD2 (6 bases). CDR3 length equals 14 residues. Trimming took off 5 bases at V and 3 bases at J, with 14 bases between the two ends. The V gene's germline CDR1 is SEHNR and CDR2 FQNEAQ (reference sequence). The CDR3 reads CASSHPTRSYEQYF. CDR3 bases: TGTGCCAGCAGCCACCCGACTAGAAGCTACGAGCAGTACTTC.

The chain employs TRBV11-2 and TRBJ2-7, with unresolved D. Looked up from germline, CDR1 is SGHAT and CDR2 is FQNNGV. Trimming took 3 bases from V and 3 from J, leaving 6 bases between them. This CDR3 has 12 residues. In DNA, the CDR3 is TGTGCCAGCAGCTTGTTGAGCTACGAGCAGTACTTC. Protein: CASSLLSYEQYF.

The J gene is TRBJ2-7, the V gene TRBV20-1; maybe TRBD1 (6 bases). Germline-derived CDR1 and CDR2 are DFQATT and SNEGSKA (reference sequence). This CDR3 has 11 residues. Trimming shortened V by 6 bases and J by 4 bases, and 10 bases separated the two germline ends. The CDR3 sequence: CSALTGYEQYF. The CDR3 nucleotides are TGCAGTGCCCTTACAGGGTACGAGCAGTACTTC.

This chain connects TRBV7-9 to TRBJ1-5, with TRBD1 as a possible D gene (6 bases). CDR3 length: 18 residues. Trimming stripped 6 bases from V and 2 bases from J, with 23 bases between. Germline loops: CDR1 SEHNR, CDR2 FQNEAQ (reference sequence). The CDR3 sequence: CASSRPYAGGAGNQPQHF. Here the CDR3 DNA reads TGTGCCAGCAGTAGGCCGTACGCGGGGGGCGCAGGCAATCAGCCCCAGCATTTT.

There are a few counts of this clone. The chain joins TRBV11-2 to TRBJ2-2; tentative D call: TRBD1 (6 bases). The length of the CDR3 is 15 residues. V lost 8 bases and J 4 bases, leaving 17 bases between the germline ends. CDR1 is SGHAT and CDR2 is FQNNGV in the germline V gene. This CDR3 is CASRIATGGTGELFF. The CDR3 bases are TGTGCCAGCCGCATTGCGACAGGAGGCACCGGGGAGCTGTTTTTT.

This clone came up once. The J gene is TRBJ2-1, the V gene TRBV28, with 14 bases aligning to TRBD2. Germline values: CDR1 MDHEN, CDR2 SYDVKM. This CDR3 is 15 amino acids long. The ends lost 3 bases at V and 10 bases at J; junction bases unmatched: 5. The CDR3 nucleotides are TGTGCCAGCAGTTTCGGGACTAGCGGGAGCGGCGAGCAGTTCTTC. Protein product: CASSFGTSGSGEQFF.

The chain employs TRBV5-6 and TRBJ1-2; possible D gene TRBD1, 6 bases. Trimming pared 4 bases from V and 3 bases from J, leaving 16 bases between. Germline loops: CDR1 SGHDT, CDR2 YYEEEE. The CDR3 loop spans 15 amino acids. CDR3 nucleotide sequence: TGTGCCAGCAGCCCCGAGGACAGAGTATACTATGGCTACACCTTC. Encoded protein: CASSPEDRVYYGYTF.

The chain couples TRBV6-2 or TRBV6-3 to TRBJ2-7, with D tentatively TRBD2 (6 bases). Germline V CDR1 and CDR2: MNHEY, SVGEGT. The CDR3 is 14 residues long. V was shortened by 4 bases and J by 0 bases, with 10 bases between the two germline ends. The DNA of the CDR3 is TGTGCCAGCAGTTCTTGGGGGGTCTCCTACGAGCAGTACTTC. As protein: CASSSWGVSYEQYF.

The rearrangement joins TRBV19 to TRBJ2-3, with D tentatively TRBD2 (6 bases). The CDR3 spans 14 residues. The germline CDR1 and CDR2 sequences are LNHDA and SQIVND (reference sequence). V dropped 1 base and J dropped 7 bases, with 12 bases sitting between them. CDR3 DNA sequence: TGTGCCAGTAGTATAGGGGGAGGACCCTATACGCAGTATTTT. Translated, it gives CASSIGGGPYTQYF.

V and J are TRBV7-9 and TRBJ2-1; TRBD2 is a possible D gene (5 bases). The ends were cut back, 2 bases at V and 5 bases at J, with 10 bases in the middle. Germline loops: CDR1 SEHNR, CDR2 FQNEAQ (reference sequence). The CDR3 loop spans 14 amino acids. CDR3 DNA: TGTGCCAGCAGCTTAACAGCGGCCGACAATGAGCAGTTCTTC. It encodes CASSLTAADNEQFF.

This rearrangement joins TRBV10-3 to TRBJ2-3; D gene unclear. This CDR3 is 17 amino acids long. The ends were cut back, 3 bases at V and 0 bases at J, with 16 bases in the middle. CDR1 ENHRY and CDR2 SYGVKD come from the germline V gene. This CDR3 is CAISDWSSSHSTDTQYF. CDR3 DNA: TGTGCCATCAGTGATTGGAGTAGCTCACATAGCACAGATACGCAGTATTTT.

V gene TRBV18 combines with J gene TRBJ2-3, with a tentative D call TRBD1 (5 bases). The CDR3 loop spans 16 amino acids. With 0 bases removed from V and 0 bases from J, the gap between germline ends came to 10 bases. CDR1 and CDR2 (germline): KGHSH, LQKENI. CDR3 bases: TGTGCCAGCTCACCACCGAACAGGAAAAGCACAGATACGCAGTATTTT. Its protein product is CASSPPNRKSTDTQYF.

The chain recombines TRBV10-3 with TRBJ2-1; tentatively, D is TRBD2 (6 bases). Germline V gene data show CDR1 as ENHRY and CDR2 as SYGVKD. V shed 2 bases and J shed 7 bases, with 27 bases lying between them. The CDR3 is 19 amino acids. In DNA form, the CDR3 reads TGTGCCATCAGTGAGATGGGGGGAGCGGGTGGGGCCCGAGGTAATGAGCAGTTCTTC. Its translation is CAISEMGGAGGARGNEQFF.

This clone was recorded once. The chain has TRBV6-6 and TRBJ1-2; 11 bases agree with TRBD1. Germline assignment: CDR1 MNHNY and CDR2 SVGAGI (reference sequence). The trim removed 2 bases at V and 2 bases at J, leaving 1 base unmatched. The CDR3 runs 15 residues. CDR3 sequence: CASSYRDRGNYGYTF. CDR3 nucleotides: TGTGCCAGCAGTTACCGGGACAGGGGGAACTATGGCTACACCTTC.